Each of the 13 T cell receptor beta chains below was sequenced from the same sample in a study of T cell repertoires in cytomegalovirus infection. Their target antigens are unknown. TCRdb reanalysed the reads using MiXCR and keeps one entry per CDR3 protein. The sample includes 650,000 to 850,000 distinct CDR3 sequences, around 29% of them seen just once. The sequencing here drew on cultured CD8+ T cells from PBMCs, taken from culture after CMV antigen stimulation. These receptor sequences come from a human donor in good health (CMV status not recorded). Some clones in this sample may be carry-over from other donors' samples.

The rearrangement links TRBV28 to TRBJ2-7; 9 bases match TRBD1. Germline V gene data show CDR1 as MDHEN and CDR2 as SYDVKM. After removal of 6 bases from V and 1 base from J, the junction contained 10 bases not matched to a gene. The CDR3 is 16 amino acids. The chain's CDR3 is CASRPQGQGHSYEQYV. CDR3 bases: TGTGCCAGCAGACCGCAGGGACAGGGACATTCCTACGAGCAGTACGTC.

The chain joins TRBV13 to TRBJ1-1, with D unclear. V was shortened by 2 bases and J by 0 bases, with 13 bases between the two germline ends. The germline gives CDR1 PRHDT, CDR2 FYEKMQ (reference sequence). The CDR3 covers 16 residues. The CDR3 protein is CASSLRAKALNTEAFF. DNA of the CDR3: TGTGCCAGCAGCTTAAGAGCGAAGGCGCTGAACACTGAAGCTTTCTTT.

The chain combines TRBV20-1 with TRBJ2-5, with a possible D match to TRBD1 (6 bases). This CDR3 contains 14 residues. V lost 1 base, J lost 5 bases, and 14 bases lay in between. CDR1 is DFQATT and CDR2 is SNEGSKA in the germline V gene (reference sequence). The CDR3, as DNA: TGCAGTGCTAGAGGCGGACAGCGTCTTGAGACCCAGTACTTC. Encoded protein: CSARGGQRLETQYF.

This sequence joins TRBV7-9 and TRBJ2-7, with 7 bases lining up with TRBD2. After removal of 4 bases from V and 6 bases from J, the junction contained 12 bases not matched to a gene. Germline V gene data show CDR1 as SEHNR and CDR2 as FQNEAQ (reference sequence). The CDR3 totals 15 residues. CDR3 residues: CASSWGGSGSSEQYF. CDR3 bases: TGTGCCAGCAGCTGGGGGGGAAGTGGGTCGTCCGAGCAGTACTTC.

The chain has TRBV7-9 and TRBJ2-2, with D unclear. Looked up from germline, CDR1 is SEHNR and CDR2 is FQNEAQ (reference sequence). The V gene lost 1 base and the J gene lost 7 bases, with 10 bases spanning the gap. This CDR3 is 14 amino acids long. The CDR3: CASSLEGIFGELFF. Here the CDR3 DNA reads TGTGCCAGCAGCTTAGAAGGGATCTTCGGGGAGCTGTTTTTT. Together with reference TRBV7-9 and TRBJ2-2, the CDR3 gives the full variable domain: DTGVSQNPRHKITKRGQNVTFRCDPISEHNRLYWYRQTLGQGPEFLTYFQNEAQLEKSRLLSDRFSAERPKGSFSTLEIQRTEQGDSAMYLCASSLEGIFGELFFGEGSRLTVL.

In its sample, this clonotype was seen many times. The chain employs TRBV7-2 and TRBJ2-2, with 7 bases identical to TRBD2. This CDR3 is built from 16 residues. Germline trimming cut 3 bases from V and 5 bases from J; bases unmatched to any gene: 9. Germline values: CDR1 SGHTA, CDR2 FQGNSA. CDR3 nucleotides: TGTGCCAGCAGCTTCCGGGGGGAATGGCAAACCGGGGAGCTGTTTTTT. It is translated as CASSFRGEWQTGELFF.

In its sample, this clonotype was seen a few times. This chain uses TRBV10-3 with TRBJ2-7; 8 bases line up with TRBD1. The germline gives CDR1 ENHRY, CDR2 SYGVKD. This CDR3 is built from 13 residues. Germline trimming cut 6 bases from V and 3 bases from J; bases unmatched to any gene: 4. The CDR3 DNA reads as TGTGCCATCAGCGACAGGGGATTCTACGAGCAGTACGTC. It encodes CAISDRGFYEQYV.

This chain uses TRBV24-1 with TRBJ2-1; D might be TRBD1 (6 bases). The CDR3 loop spans 17 amino acids. The germline CDR1 and CDR2 sequences are KGHDR and SFDVKD. V lost 4 bases, J lost 5 bases, and 20 bases lay in between. The CDR3: CATSEGRTDWADNEQFF. In DNA form, the CDR3 reads TGTGCCACCAGTGAGGGCCGGACAGATTGGGCCGACAATGAGCAGTTCTTC.

This clonotype was recorded a few times. V gene TRBV2 combines with J gene TRBJ2-5; D is unclear. The germline V gene encodes CDR1 SNHLY and CDR2 FYNNEI. Trimming took off 4 bases at V and 2 bases at J, with 8 bases between the two ends. The CDR3 runs to 13 residues. CDR3 coding DNA: TGTGCCAGCAGTGCTAGGTATCAAGAGACCCAGTACTTC. It translates to CASSARYQETQYF. The complete variable domain, with remaining parts taken from reference TRBV2 and TRBJ2-5, reads EPEVTQTPSHQVTQMGQEVILRCVPISNHLYFYWYRQILGQKVEFLVSFYNNEISEKSEIFDDQFSVERPDGSNFTLKIRSTKLEDSAMYFCASSARYQETQYFGPGTRLLVL.

The chain uses TRBV6-1 and TRBJ2-7; D might be TRBD1 or TRBD2, each matching 5 bases. Germline V gene sequence: CDR1 MNHNS, CDR2 SASEGT. Trimming pared 1 base from V and 3 bases from J, leaving 13 bases between. The CDR3 sequence is 15 residues long. The CDR3, as DNA: TGTGCCAGCAGTGAAGGCGAGGGGATGATCTACGAGCAGTACTTC. This translates into CASSEGEGMIYEQYF.

The chain is built from TRBV7-9 and TRBJ1-1; D is ambiguous. Trimming shortened V by 5 bases and J by 5 bases, and 15 bases separated the two germline ends. This CDR3 is 14 amino acids long. Germline CDR1 and CDR2: SEHNR and FQNEAQ (reference sequence). CDR3 protein: CASSVGPMGTEAFF. The DNA for the CDR3 is TGTGCCAGCAGCGTTGGACCAATGGGGACTGAAGCTTTCTTT.

CDR3 protein: CASSYGGESYEQYF. Written as DNA, the CDR3 is TGTGCCAGCAGTTACGGGGGGGAGTCCTACGAGCAGTACTTC. J is TRBJ2-7 and V is TRBV6-6, with 7 bases identical to TRBD2. V was clipped by 2 bases and J by 1 base; unmatched bases: 2. The CDR3 is 14 amino acids. In germline, CDR1 is MNHNY, CDR2 SVGAGI (reference sequence).

This clonotype was detected a few times. The CDR3 protein is CASSFRQDYEQYF. In DNA form, the CDR3 reads TGTGCCAGCAGCTTTCGACAGGATTACGAGCAGTACTTC. This chain links TRBV7-9 with TRBJ2-7; weak D call: TRBD1 (6 bases). This CDR3 contains 13 residues. In germline, CDR1 is SEHNR, CDR2 FQNEAQ (reference sequence). V lost 3 bases and J lost 4, with 10 bases in between.